This T cell receptor beta chain was captured in a study of blood T cell repertoires in COVID-19. Overall study: Sites across the United States, Italy and Spain contributed samples from acute and convalescent COVID-19. PBMCs, B-cell-depleted T cells, or T cells were the source of the cDNA or gDNA that made up the material.

CDR1 is MNHNS, CDR2 SASEGT, per germline. The CDR3 has 15 amino acids. The V end lost 2 bases, the J end lost 8 bases, and 13 bases lay between the germline ends. Authors' data handling: Quantification of nucleated cells was approximated via reference gene primer amplification. Clones were read by immunoSEQ multiplex PCR, and TCRdb kept only the in-frame ones, dropping some. The V and J calls and clone size come from that table; D and trimming were worked out from the DNA. The sample includes under 400,000 clones, about 86% of them seen just once. Participant-given clinical history determined each cohort assignment.

This TCR derives from a woman in her thirties or forties with acute COVID-19. Specimen: PBMCs or T cells enriched from blood (not recorded which). This sequence joins TRBV6-1 and TRBJ1-6; D is possibly TRBD1 (5 bases). The CDR3 spells CASSESGGSDSPLHF. In DNA, the CDR3 is TGTGCCAGCAGTGAATCTGGGGGGTCCGATTCACCCCTCCACTTT.